The 7 T cell receptor beta chains given below trace back to one sample, sequenced in a study of early stage breast cancer tumors (dated by TCRdb to about 2017). The library was built by means of the immunoSEQ multiplex PCR assay. Not all clones reach the TCRdb copy of this immuneACCESS table, which keeps in-frame sequences only. Checked studies attribute under half of the gap to unresolved V genes and leave the rest unexplained. This sample is represented by fewer than 70,000 clones; more than 60% of them were singletons. The ten biggest clones cover 3% to 4% of the sample. The sequenced sample consisted of blood. These receptors originate from a person in their thirties with breast cancer.

J is TRBJ2-7 and V is TRBV7-2; 10 bases fit TRBD2. J was trimmed by 5 bases and V by 4 bases; bases with no gene match: 8. This CDR3 comprises 15 residues. The germline V gene encodes CDR1 SGHTA and CDR2 FQGNSA. The chain's CDR3 is CASSSLAGVWDEQYF. In DNA form, the CDR3 reads TGTGCCAGCAGCTCTCTAGCGGGGGTGTGGGACGAGCAGTACTTC.

The chain has TRBV6-4 and TRBJ1-1, with D uncertain. CDR1 is MRHNA, CDR2 SNTAGT, per germline. The CDR3 loop spans 15 amino acids. The ends were cut back, 7 bases at V and 7 bases at J, with 22 bases in the middle. As DNA, the CDR3 is TGTGCCAGCACCCGTCTCCCGGGTGTTGATGGTGAAGCTTTCTTT. This translates into CASTRLPGVDGEAFF.

The V and J genes are TRBV6-5 and TRBJ2-7; D uncertain. Trimming pared 6 bases from V and 7 bases from J, leaving 19 bases between. Germline CDR1 is MNHEY and CDR2 is SVGAGI. The CDR3 totals 14 residues. The CDR3 DNA is TGTGCCAGCAGCCTCGGGTCAGTTTTGGGGGAGCAGTACTTC. Translated, it gives CASSLGSVLGEQYF.

This clone was counted a few times. The rearrangement joins TRBV27 to TRBJ2-7, with D possibly matching TRBD1 (10 bases). The V end lost 8 bases, the J end lost 4 bases, and 18 bases lay between the germline ends. Germline V lookup: CDR1 MNHEY, CDR2 SMNVEV (reference sequence). This CDR3 is built from 14 residues. The CDR3 region is CASASGTGVYEQYF. The CDR3 DNA reads TGTGCCAGCGCTAGCGGGACAGGGGTGTACGAGCAGTACTTC.

This clone was found a few times. V and J are TRBV2 and TRBJ1-5; TRBD1 matches 10 bases. J was trimmed by 6 bases and V by 6 bases; bases with no gene match: 8. This CDR3 contains 15 residues. Germline assignment: CDR1 SNHLY and CDR2 FYNNEI. CDR3 coding DNA: TGTGCCAGCAGCCTGACAGGGGGCGGGAGTCAGCCCCAGCATTTT. This translates into CASSLTGGGSQPQHF. Filled out from reference TRBV2 and TRBJ1-5, the complete variable domain reads EPEVTQTPSHQVTQMGQEVILRCVPISNHLYFYWYRQILGQKVEFLVSFYNNEISEKSEIFDDQFSVERPDGSNFTLKIRSTKLEDSAMYFCASSLTGGGSQPQHFGDGTRLSIL.

V is TRBV11-2 and J is TRBJ2-7; D not certain. Trimming took off 3 bases at V and 6 bases at J, with 9 bases between the two ends. The length of the CDR3 is 12 residues. Germline loops: CDR1 SGHAT, CDR2 FQNNGV. The CDR3 nucleotides are TGTGCCAGCAGCTTTAATCTCTTCGAGCAGTACTTC. It encodes CASSFNLFEQYF.

The CDR3 DNA reads as TGTGCCTGGAGTTTGGGCAGTCGGGCCAACGTCCTGACTTTC. Its translation is CAWSLGSRANVLTF. V gene TRBV30 combines with J gene TRBJ2-6; no firm D call. The CDR3 is 14 residues long. Germline V gene lookup returns CDR1 GTSNPN and CDR2 SVGIG (reference sequence). Between the trimmed V and J ends, which lost 2 bases and 5 bases, there was a span of 10 bases.